This T cell receptor beta chain was observed in a study of regulatory T cells in long-lasting Graves disease. Background on the study: Over 5 years of antithyroid drugs with positive TSH receptor antibodies was taken to mean persistent Graves' disease.

Between the trimmed V and J ends, which lost 7 bases and 0 bases, there was a span of 12 bases. Germline V gene lookup returns CDR1 MNHNS and CDR2 SASEGT. CDR3 length: 15 amino acids. Regarding time point: persistent/refractory GD, antithyroid drugs over 5 years with positive TRAb. With RNA extracted from PBMCs as input, the TCR library was made. Assembly of TCR beta libraries relied on iRepertoire HTBI primers together with Arm-PCR of CDR3 regions. TCRdb itself ran the multiplex PCR reads through MiXCR, one entry per CDR3 protein. The repertoire holds roughly 500,000 distinct CDR3 sequences, with 20% to 25% as singletons. This clonotype was found many times. Its antigen is unknown. General study points: Lower TCR diversity was seen in persistent Graves' patients than in newly diagnosed ones.

The receptor comes from a female donor with Graves disease. The chain carries TRBV6-1 and TRBJ2-2; D remains ambiguous. This sample comprised peripheral blood mononuclear cells (PBMCs), obtained when the disease was refractory, from a patient treated with antithyroid drugs. The CDR3 loop is CASKYSLTNTGELFF. The CDR3 DNA reads as TGTGCCAGCAAATATAGCCTGACGAACACCGGGGAGCTGTTTTTT.